The 23 T cell receptor beta chains listed next were all sequenced from one sample in a study of OX40 agonist ivuxolimab in advanced cancers. Clones were read by immunoSEQ multiplex PCR, and TCRdb kept only the in-frame ones, dropping some. The repertoire has about 41,000 clones, around four fifths of them found once; the top ten carry under 40%. The sequencing here drew on CD4+ or CD8+ T cells sorted from blood, taken in a trial of the OX40 agonist ivuxolimab. The receptors originated from an adult with an advanced solid tumor such as melanoma, head and neck, liver or kidney cancer.

This chain connects TRBV7-9 to TRBJ1-2; D is unresolved. CDR1 and CDR2 from the germline V gene are SEHNR and FQNEAQ (reference sequence). V lost 0 bases to trimming and J lost 1 base, with 9 bases between them. The CDR3 is 15 residues long. In DNA, the CDR3 is TGTGCCAGCAGCTTAGCCGTCGGTAGTAACTATGGCTACACCTTC. It yields the protein CASSLAVGSNYGYTF.

This chain uses TRBV4-1 with TRBJ2-1, with D perhaps TRBD1 or TRBD2 (7 bases each). The CDR3 is 15 residues long. V was clipped by 2 bases and J by 5 bases, with 13 bases between them. Germline values: CDR1 MGHRA, CDR2 YSYEKL. CDR3 amino acids: CASSQPGRGHNEQFF. CDR3 in DNA: TGCGCCAGCAGCCAACCAGGGAGGGGGCACAATGAGCAGTTCTTC.

This chain's CDR3 is CASSLVASGRQETQYF. CDR3 nucleotide sequence: TGCGCCAGCAGCTTGGTGGCTAGCGGGAGACAAGAGACCCAGTACTTC. The V call is TRBV5-1, the J call TRBJ2-5; 10 bases map to TRBD2. Germline CDR1 reads SGHRS; CDR2 reads YFSETQ. The length of the CDR3 is 16 residues. With V trimmed by 0 bases and J by 2 bases, 4 bases remained unmatched.

The rearrangement uses TRBV19 and TRBJ2-4; tentatively, D is TRBD2 (5 bases). There are 14 residues in the CDR3. Trimming left V 2 bases short and J 2 bases short, with 7 bases between. CDR1 is LNHDA, CDR2 SQIVND, per germline (reference sequence). In nucleotides, the CDR3 is TGTGCCAGTAGTATATCGGGATCCAAAAACATTCAGTACTTC. Translation: CASSISGSKNIQYF.

This clone was seen just once. The chain recombines TRBV5-4 with TRBJ2-1; D is undetermined. This CDR3 spans 14 amino acids. CDR1 is SGHNT and CDR2 is YYREEE in the germline V gene (reference sequence). V shed 1 base and J shed 5 bases, with 10 bases lying between them. The CDR3 DNA reads TGTGCCAGCAGCTTGTGGCAGAATAACAATGAGCAGTTCTTC. Translated: CASSLWQNNNEQFF.

A word on this clone: Other nucleotide sequences in the sample specify the same CDR3. J is TRBJ2-3 and V is TRBV11-2; D possibly matches TRBD1 or TRBD2 (5 bases each). This CDR3 spans 14 amino acids. V dropped 0 bases and J dropped 3 bases, with 7 bases sitting between them. Germline-derived CDR1 and CDR2 are SGHAT and FQNNGV. The CDR3 reads CASSLDWGTDTQYF. The CDR3 coding sequence is TGTGCCAGCAGCTTAGATTGGGGGACAGATACGCAGTATTTT.

The V gene is TRBV28, the J gene TRBJ1-3, with D possibly TRBD1 on 5 matching bases. Trimming removed 4 bases at V and 3 bases at J, with 13 bases between. The CDR3 is 15 amino acids. CDR1 is MDHEN and CDR2 is SYDVKM in the germline V gene. In DNA form, the CDR3 reads TGTGCCAGCAGTTGGGGGAGGGCAGGTGGAAACACCATATATTTT. Its translation: CASSWGRAGGNTIYF.

The chain links TRBV5-1 to TRBJ2-5; D unclear. The CDR3 length is 15 residues. Trimming cost V 4 bases and J 5 bases, with 18 bases left between them. The germline V gene has CDR1 SGHRS and CDR2 YFSETQ. The CDR3 coding sequence is TGCGCCAGCAGCCCGCTCGGGTGGGTACGGGAGACCCAGTACTTC. Translation gives CASSPLGWVRETQYF.

V and J are TRBV7-3 and TRBJ1-6; D unresolved. Trimming pared 2 bases from V and 4 bases from J, leaving 9 bases between. Germline lookup yields CDR1 SGHTA and CDR2 FQGTGA. There are 15 residues in the CDR3. This CDR3 is CASSLLGSYNSPLHF. CDR3 DNA sequence: TGTGCCAGCAGCTTATTGGGCAGTTATAATTCACCCCTCCACTTT.

The count of this clone is one. This chain joins TRBV28 and TRBJ1-3, with TRBD1 as a possible D gene (5 bases). The V and J ends lost 2 bases and 2 bases respectively, with 10 bases between them. The V gene's germline CDR1 is MDHEN and CDR2 SYDVKM. This CDR3 is built from 15 residues. In DNA, the CDR3 is TGTGCCAGCAGTTTAGGCCAGGGCACTGGAAACACCATATATTTT. This translates into CASSLGQGTGNTIYF.

The chain employs TRBV27 and TRBJ2-3; 13 bases match TRBD2. CDR1 MNHEY and CDR2 SMNVEV come from the germline V gene (reference sequence). The CDR3 covers 15 residues. V was pared by 4 bases and J by 5 bases, with 3 bases of the junction left unmatched. CDR3 sequence: CASSSGLAGLDTQYF. DNA for the CDR3: TGTGCCAGCAGTTCGGGACTAGCGGGGTTAGATACGCAGTATTTT.

The V gene is TRBV29-1, the J gene TRBJ1-1; D gene unclear. V lost 0 bases, J lost 1 base, and 9 bases lay in between. The CDR3 has 14 amino acids. Germline V lookup: CDR1 SQVTM, CDR2 ANQGSEA. The CDR3 is CSVEDLWGNTEAFF. The CDR3 DNA reads TGCAGCGTTGAAGATCTATGGGGGAACACTGAAGCTTTCTTT.

The rearrangement joins TRBV19 to TRBJ2-3; D may be TRBD1 (6 bases). The CDR3 is 16 residues long. Germline CDR1 is LNHDA and CDR2 is SQIVND (reference sequence). V lost 3 bases, J lost 6 bases, and 19 bases lay in between. The CDR3 spells CASSIGRWGRGDTQYF. The DNA of the CDR3 is TGTGCCAGTAGTATCGGCCGATGGGGAAGGGGGGATACGCAGTATTTT.

The J gene is TRBJ2-1, the V gene TRBV30; D possibly corresponds to TRBD2 (6 bases). CDR1 and CDR2 from the germline V gene are GTSNPN and SVGIG (reference sequence). The CDR3 has 15 residues. V lost 2 bases to trimming and J lost 0 bases, with 11 bases between them. In DNA, the CDR3 is TGTGCCTGGAGTAAGGCGGGGACCTCCTACAATGAGCAGTTCTTC. Translation: CAWSKAGTSYNEQFF.

The chain is built from TRBV11-2 and TRBJ1-6, with D unclear. Deletions cut 0 bases from V and 13 bases from J, with 7 bases between. The CDR3 has 12 amino acids. The germline CDR1 and CDR2 sequences are SGHAT and FQNNGV. Here the CDR3 DNA reads TGTGCCAGCAGCTTAGATAGGTCCCCCCTCCACTTT. The encoded protein is CASSLDRSPLHF.

V usage is TRBV6-4 and J usage is TRBJ2-2; 8 nucleotides line up with TRBD2. Germline V gene data show CDR1 as MRHNA and CDR2 as SNTAGT. Trimming took 6 bases from V and 2 from J; bases not matched to a gene: 2. This CDR3 has 14 amino acids. This chain's CDR3 is CASRLAVNTGELFF. The CDR3 DNA reads TGTGCCAGCAGACTAGCGGTAAACACCGGGGAGCTGTTTTTT.

A few counts support this clone. The chain employs TRBV6-6 and TRBJ2-5; D unresolved. Trimming took 5 bases from V and 4 from J, leaving 5 bases between them. Per germline, CDR1 MNHNY and CDR2 SVGAGI (reference sequence). The CDR3 runs 11 residues. The CDR3 nucleotides read TGTGCCAGCAGTGAAACAGAGACCCAGTACTTC. Encoded protein: CASSETETQYF.

CDR3 sequence (DNA): TGTGCCAGCAGCTTAGGGACAGAAAGCACAGATACGCAGTATTTT. Residues: CASSLGTESTDTQYF. The rearrangement uses TRBV7-7 and TRBJ2-3; possibly TRBD1 for D (6 bases). The germline V gene has CDR1 SSHAT and CDR2 FNYEAQ (reference sequence). V gave up 1 base and J gave up 0 bases, with 8 bases separating them. The CDR3 totals 15 residues.

This clone is a singleton in its sample. This chain links TRBV6-5 with TRBJ1-2; 8 bases align to TRBD1. Germline V CDR1 and CDR2: MNHEY, SVGAGI. The CDR3 covers 15 residues. V lost 5 bases to trimming and J lost 4 bases; unmatched junction nucleotides: 9. This chain's CDR3 is CASSPSGGGGYGYTF. In nucleotides, the CDR3 is TGTGCCAGCAGTCCCTCAGGGGGCGGCGGCTATGGCTACACCTTC.

The genes are TRBV5-1 and TRBJ2-7, with 10 bases aligning to TRBD1. CDR3 length: 14 amino acids. CDR1 SGHRS and CDR2 YFSETQ come from the germline V gene. J lost 2 bases, V lost 3 bases, and 2 bases had no gene match. CDR3 amino acids: CASSWGQGTYEQYF. CDR3 DNA sequence: TGCGCCAGCAGCTGGGGACAGGGGACCTACGAGCAGTACTTC.

This clone appeared once. The gene calls are TRBV6-4 and TRBJ1-5; D is unresolved. The length of the CDR3 is 14 residues. Trimming stripped 2 bases from V and 2 bases from J, with 7 bases between. Germline CDR1 is MRHNA and CDR2 is SNTAGT. CDR3 bases: TGTGCCAGCAGTGACATGGGAGGCAATCAGCCCCAGCATTTT. It specifies CASSDMGGNQPQHF.

This clone was recorded only once. J is TRBJ1-2 and V is TRBV6-1, with a tentative D call TRBD1 (5 bases). The V gene's germline CDR1 is MNHNS and CDR2 SASEGT. The V end lost 7 bases, the J end lost 13 bases, and 28 bases lay between the germline ends. The CDR3 length is 15 residues. DNA of the CDR3: TGTGCCAGCATCTATCCCATGCAGGGATTACTATGCTGCACCTTC. Translation: CASIYPMQGLLCCTF.

V is TRBV9 and J is TRBJ1-2; D unresolved. Per the germline V gene, CDR1 is SGDLS and CDR2 is YYNGEE. Trimming pared 0 bases from V and 2 bases from J, leaving 14 bases between. This CDR3 contains 16 residues. The CDR3 bases are TGTGCCAGCAGCGTAGAGGGCATGTGGGGAAACTATGGCTACACCTTC. Translating it yields CASSVEGMWGNYGYTF. The full variable domain, with the rest looked up from reference TRBV9 and TRBJ1-2, is DSGVTQTPKHLITATGQRVTLRCSPRSGDLSVYWYQQSLDQGLQFLIQYYNGEERAKGNILERFSAQQFPDLHSELNLSSLELGDSALYFCASSVEGMWGNYGYTFGSGTRLTVV.